The present T cell receptor beta chain was sequenced within a study of cytomegalovirus exposure and HLA in healthy donors. Study background: For the approximately 430 genotyped donors, over 80% fell within the Caucasian-associated ancestry cluster. Broader study findings: Of the V segments, some could not be distinguished, including TRBV6-2 and TRBV6-3, and were excluded.

Primers: 60 Vbeta forward and 13 Jbeta reverse. As handled by the study authors: A later analysis tallied approximately 87 million unique TCR beta chains, approximately 10 million of them shared. TCRdb's table, derived via immunoSEQ multiplex PCR, lists solely in-frame clones and lacks some. For V, J and clone size, that table is used; D and trimming come from the DNA. The sample holds some 170,000 clones; more than 60% are singletons and the top ten take approximately 3.7%. Germline values: CDR1 SGHNT, CDR2 YYREEE (reference sequence). The CDR3 spans 16 residues. As concerns this clone: Its cognate antigen is unknown.

Sequencing was carried out using PBMCs. The TCR originated in a woman aged 60-75 years in good health and CMV-seropositive. V gene TRBV5-4 combines with J gene TRBJ2-5; 7 nucleotides align to TRBD2. The DNA end lines up better with TRBJ2-7; the J call may be wrong. The CDR3 loop reads CASSPRLAASSYEQYF. CDR3 bases: TGTGCCAGCAGCCCGAGACTAGCCGCGAGCTCCTACGAGCAGTACTTC.